Following are 9 T cell receptor beta chains from one sample sequenced in a study of CD8 T cells in Susac syndrome. An input of roughly 0.5 to 1 ug of RNA was subjected to reverse transcription using random hexamers. TCRdb processed the immunoSEQ multiplex PCR reads anew with MiXCR; each CDR3 protein has one entry. The sample carries approximately 100,000 distinct CDR3 sequences, 94% recorded once. Sequences were obtained from CD8+ T cells from PBMCs. The source is a human donor with Susac syndrome.

This clonotype was observed a handful of times. The CDR3, as DNA: TGTGCCAGCTCACCACAGGAGACCCAGTACTTC. Protein product: CASSPQETQYF. The V gene is TRBV7-9, the J gene TRBJ2-5; D unresolved. Germline CDR1 and CDR2: SEHNR and FQNEAQ (reference sequence). The CDR3 spans 11 residues. The germline V and J ends were trimmed by 8 bases and 5 bases, with 9 bases remaining between them.

This clonotype was detected once. J is TRBJ2-3 and V is TRBV7-3; 7 nucleotides match TRBD1. The germline CDR1 and CDR2 sequences are SGHTA and FQGTGA. The trim removed 5 bases at V and 6 bases at J, leaving 5 bases unmatched. The CDR3 is made up of 13 amino acids. CDR3 residues: CASSRTGGDTQYF. The CDR3 coding sequence is TGTGCCAGCAGCAGGACAGGCGGGGATACGCAGTATTTT.

V is TRBV3-1 and J is TRBJ1-5; possibly TRBD1 for D (5 bases). Looked up from germline, CDR1 is LGHDT and CDR2 is YNNKEL (reference sequence). Trimming took 4 bases from V and 1 from J, leaving 8 bases between them. The CDR3 is made up of 14 amino acids. In DNA form, the CDR3 reads TGTGCCAGCAGCCGGAAGGGGAGCAATCAGCCCCAGCATTTT. Its translation is CASSRKGSNQPQHF.

The J gene is TRBJ2-5, the V gene TRBV11-2; TRBD1 might be the D (6 bases). V was shortened by 5 bases and J by 9 bases, with 25 bases between the two germline ends. The CDR3 sequence is 16 residues long. CDR1 SGHAT and CDR2 FQNNGV come from the germline V gene. CDR3 sequence: CASSLPLGQSKRPQYF. The CDR3 DNA reads as TGTGCCAGCAGCCTCCCCCTTGGACAGAGCAAGAGACCCCAGTACTTC.

The chain links TRBV15 to TRBJ1-6; D uncertain. Germline V lookup: CDR1 LNHNV, CDR2 YYDKDF (reference sequence). This CDR3 contains 15 residues. V lost 0 bases to trimming and J lost 7 bases, with 10 bases between them. CDR3 sequence reads: CATSRDRALNSPLHF. CDR3 DNA sequence: TGTGCCACCAGCAGAGATAGGGCCTTGAATTCACCCCTCCACTTT.

This chain connects TRBV7-9 to TRBJ2-5; 12 bases are a match to TRBD2. Trimming removed 5 bases from V and 5 bases from J; junction bases left unmatched: 6. The germline V gene has CDR1 SEHNR and CDR2 FQNEAQ (reference sequence). There are 15 residues in the CDR3. The CDR3 spells CASSGSGTSGETQYF. As DNA, the CDR3 is TGTGCCAGCAGCGGCTCCGGGACTAGCGGGGAGACCCAGTACTTC. Drawing the rest from reference TRBV7-9 and TRBJ2-5, the complete variable domain is DTGVSQNPRHKITKRGQNVTFRCDPISEHNRLYWYRQTLGQGPEFLTYFQNEAQLEKSRLLSDRFSAERPKGSFSTLEIQRTEQGDSAMYLCASSGSGTSGETQYFGPGTRLLVL.

The CDR3 nucleotides read TGTGCCAGCACCCCGGGGAACACTGAAGCTTTCTTT. Translation: CASTPGNTEAFF. The V and J genes are TRBV7-9 and TRBJ1-1; no firm D call. Trimming removed 7 bases from V and 1 base from J, with 7 bases in between. The germline gives CDR1 SEHNR, CDR2 FQNEAQ (reference sequence). The CDR3 spans 12 residues.

J is TRBJ2-7 and V is TRBV15, with a weak D call TRBD1 (6 bases). Trimming left V 3 bases short and J 0 bases short, with 15 bases between. This CDR3 is built from 16 residues. Germline CDR1 reads LNHNV; CDR2 reads YYDKDF (reference sequence). CDR3 DNA: TGTGCCACCAGCAGTCCTCGGAAGGGGGTCTCCTACGAGCAGTACTTC. Translated, it gives CATSSPRKGVSYEQYF.

This chain links TRBV29-1 with TRBJ2-2; 9 nucleotides match TRBD1. Trimming took 6 bases from V and 4 from J; bases not matched to a gene: 6. CDR1 is SQVTM, CDR2 ANQGSEA, per germline. This CDR3 is 14 amino acids long. The DNA of the CDR3 is TGCAGCGTCGAGGACAGGGGCACCACCGGGGAGCTGTTTTTT. Amino acids: CSVEDRGTTGELFF.